The 24 T cell receptor beta chains given below trace back to one sample, sequenced in a study of blood T cells in healthy people across ages. It was with a sample-barcoded 5' primer and a J-beta primer mix that a second PCR of roughly 7 to 12 cycles was run. TCRdb fed the 5' RACE reads into MiXCR, producing one record per CDR3 protein. The sample has 550,000 to 800,000 distinct CDR3 sequences, about a third seen once. Sequenced input: blood. The receptors derive from a woman of 80 years or more in good health.

This clonotype occurred a few times. This rearrangement joins TRBV2 to TRBJ2-2, with a weak D call TRBD1 (6 bases). CDR3 length: 13 amino acids. V lost 4 bases and J 6 bases, leaving 9 bases between the germline ends. Germline V gene data show CDR1 as SNHLY and CDR2 as FYNNEI. The CDR3 DNA follows: TGTGCCAGCAGTGCAGGGGAATCCGGGGAGCTGTTTTTT. This encodes CASSAGESGELFF. Complete variable domain (other parts from reference TRBV2 and TRBJ2-2): EPEVTQTPSHQVTQMGQEVILRCVPISNHLYFYWYRQILGQKVEFLVSFYNNEISEKSEIFDDQFSVERPDGSNFTLKIRSTKLEDSAMYFCASSAGESGELFFGEGSRLTVL.

A few counts support this clonotype. V and J are TRBV9 and TRBJ1-2; D is undetermined. The CDR3 is made up of 14 amino acids. Germline-derived CDR1 and CDR2 are SGDLS and YYNGEE. V was trimmed by 7 bases and J by 4 bases, leaving 17 bases between them. The CDR3 DNA follows: TGTGCCAGCGCCGGACTTACCGGTGGCTATGGCTACACCTTC. Its protein is CASAGLTGGYGYTF.

This clonotype was picked up a small number of times. A read error may explain this, as a much larger clone is one base away. V is TRBV20-1 and J is TRBJ2-7, with 7 bases aligning to TRBD2. The CDR3 length is 14 residues. After removal of 0 bases from V and 6 bases from J, the junction contained 8 bases not matched to a gene. Germline-derived CDR1 and CDR2 are DFQATT and SNEGSKA (reference sequence). CDR3 in amino acids: CSARDSGGGSEQYF. CDR3 coding DNA: TGCAGTGCTAGAGATTCCGGCGGGGGAAGCGAGCAGTACTTC.

A word on this clonotype: This could be a read error, since a much larger clone is one nucleotide away. This chain joins TRBV6-2 or TRBV6-3 and TRBJ2-7; D uncertain. Germline V gives CDR1 MNHEY, CDR2 SVGEGT. The CDR3 totals 12 residues. V gave up 4 bases and J gave up 7 bases, with 11 bases separating them. This chain's CDR3 is CASSSPTHEQYF. The CDR3 DNA is TGTGCCAGCAGTTCCCCTACCCATGAGCAGTACTTC.

This clonotype was picked up many times. This chain connects TRBV4-3 to TRBJ2-1; 9 nucleotides agree with TRBD1. Trimming at V came to 1 base and at J to 5 bases, leaving 6 bases not matched to a gene. This CDR3 spans 16 amino acids. Germline V gene data show CDR1 as LGHNA and CDR2 as YSLEER. The DNA for the CDR3 is TGCGCCAGCAGCCAAGGCTTCGGACAGGGGAACAATGAGCAGTTCTTC. It codes for CASSQGFGQGNNEQFF.

This clonotype was seen at least ten times. This chain links TRBV3-1 with TRBJ2-1; D unresolved. V lost 0 bases to trimming and J lost 9 bases, with 9 bases between them. Germline V gene data show CDR1 as LGHDT and CDR2 as YNNKEL (reference sequence). The CDR3 totals 13 residues. The CDR3 loop reads CASSQDRVGEQFF. The CDR3 region has the DNA TGTGCCAGCAGCCAAGACCGGGTGGGTGAGCAGTTCTTC.

In this sample, this clonotype turned up a few times. A much larger clone lies a single base off, so this may be a read error. The chain combines TRBV11-1 with TRBJ2-1; TRBD1 aligns across 7 bases. The V gene end was trimmed by 2 bases and the J gene end by 13 bases; junction bases not matched to a gene: 14. The CDR3 spans 15 residues. Per the germline V gene, CDR1 is SGHAT and CDR2 is FQDESV (reference sequence). As DNA, the CDR3 is TGTGCCAGCAGCTTATCCGGGACAGACCAAGAGACCCAGTTCTTC. Translation: CASSLSGTDQETQFF.

The CDR3 sequence is CASSEIDTFSGNTIYF. The CDR3 region has the DNA TGTGCCAGCAGTGAGATTGACACCTTCTCTGGAAACACCATATATTTT. The V call is TRBV6-1, the J call TRBJ1-3; D unclear. Trimming left V 3 bases short and J 0 bases short, with 12 bases between. CDR1 MNHNS and CDR2 SASEGT come from the germline V gene. The length of the CDR3 is 16 residues.

The chain employs TRBV28 and TRBJ1-5; D unclear. Germline loops: CDR1 MDHEN, CDR2 SYDVKM. Trimming took off 8 bases at V and 3 bases at J, with 14 bases between the two ends. The CDR3 has 14 residues. In DNA, the CDR3 is TGTGCCAGCCGAACGGCAGGCCTCAATCAGCCCCAGCATTTT. Protein product: CASRTAGLNQPQHF.

On this clonotype: A much larger clone lies one base from this, so it may be a read error. The genes are TRBV5-1 and TRBJ2-1, with TRBD1 matching 9 bases. The CDR3 is made up of 14 amino acids. CDR1 is SGHRS, CDR2 YFSETQ, per germline. CDR3: CTSSLGQGSHEQFF. The CDR3 region has the DNA TGCACCAGCAGCTTGGGACAGGGATCTCATGAGCAGTTCTTC.

This clonotype was seen at least ten times. This sequence joins TRBV20-1 and TRBJ2-3, with a possible D match to TRBD2 (7 bases). The CDR3 runs 13 residues. Trimming removed 3 bases from V and 2 bases from J, with 9 bases in between. Germline V gene lookup returns CDR1 DFQATT and CDR2 SNEGSKA (reference sequence). The CDR3 nucleotides are TGCAGTGCTAGCGGGGGGCTCACAGATACGCAGTATTTT. It yields the protein CSASGGLTDTQYF.

This clonotype was seen many times. This sequence joins TRBV12-3 or TRBV12-4 and TRBJ2-1; D might be TRBD2 (5 bases). Deletions cut 2 bases from V and 10 bases from J, with 18 bases between. The CDR3 covers 15 residues. The CDR3 DNA is TGTGCCAGCAGTTTACCCCCCGGAGGACTCCTAGAGCAGTTCTTC. This gives the protein CASSLPPGGLLEQFF.

The chain joins TRBV20-1 to TRBJ1-2, with D perhaps TRBD1 (5 bases). The CDR3 covers 15 residues. The germline V and J ends were trimmed by 0 bases and 8 bases, with 19 bases remaining between them. The germline gives CDR1 DFQATT, CDR2 SNEGSKA (reference sequence). The CDR3 region has the DNA TGCAGTGCTAGAGAGGGGCTAAGACTCCTATGGGGCTACACCTTC. It codes for CSAREGLRLLWGYTF.

This clonotype was recorded many times. V and J are TRBV2 and TRBJ2-1; TRBD2 matches 11 bases. This CDR3 is built from 14 residues. V dropped 4 bases and J dropped 8; count of bases not matched to a gene: 4. The germline gives CDR1 SNHLY, CDR2 FYNNEI. The CDR3 DNA is TGTGCCAGCAGTGCGGGACTAGCGGTCCATGAGCAGTTCTTC. Translation gives CASSAGLAVHEQFF.

Only a few counts were recorded for this clonotype. The rearrangement uses TRBV5-6 and TRBJ1-5, with 9 bases lining up with TRBD1. Unmatched junction bases numbered 7, after V lost 0 bases and J lost 6 bases. The CDR3 has 16 amino acids. CDR1 SGHDT and CDR2 YYEEEE come from the germline V gene. CDR3 coding DNA: TGTGCCAGCAGCTTGGGGCCGGGACAGGGAGGTCAGCCCCAGCATTTT. This translates into CASSLGPGQGGQPQHF. The entire variable domain, with the rest obtained from reference TRBV5-6 and TRBJ1-5, is as follows: DAGVTQSPTHLIKTRGQQVTLRCSPKSGHDTVSWYQQALGQGPQFIFQYYEEEERQRGNFPDRFSGHQFPNYSSELNVNALLLGDSALYLCASSLGPGQGGQPQHFGDGTRLSIL.

Concerning this clonotype itself: The junction departs from germline at one end; a sequencing error may be responsible. The chain is built from TRBV7-2 and TRBJ2-7, with 9 bases that match TRBD2. The CDR3 contains 15 residues. Per germline, CDR1 SGHTA and CDR2 FQGNSA. The CDR3 DNA follows: TGTGCCGGCAGCCCAGGGGCTAGCGGGGTCTACGAGCAGTACTTC. Translation: CAGSPGASGVYEQYF. The full variable domain, rest sourced from reference TRBV7-2 and TRBJ2-7, is GAGVSQSPSNKVTEKGKDVELRCDPISGHTALYWYRQSLGQGLEFLIYFQGNSAPDKSGLPSDRFSAERTGGSVSTLTIQRTQQEDSAVYLCAGSPGASGVYEQYFGPGTRLTVT.

This clonotype occurred a few times. A read error is possible here, since a much larger clone lies one base away. The chain recombines TRBV20-1 with TRBJ2-7, with a tentative D call TRBD1 (6 bases). The CDR3 sequence is 12 residues long. The V gene lost 4 bases and the J gene lost 7 bases, with 14 bases spanning the gap. CDR1 and CDR2 (germline): DFQATT, SNEGSKA (reference sequence). The CDR3 is CSAKTGWDEQYF. CDR3 coding DNA: TGCAGTGCTAAAACAGGGTGGGATGAGCAGTACTTC.

Many counts were recorded for this clonotype. This chain uses TRBV15 with TRBJ2-4; 8 bases are shared with TRBD1. The CDR3 extends over 15 amino acids. J was trimmed by 1 base and V by 5 bases; bases with no gene match: 4. CDR1 and CDR2 (germline): LNHNV, YYDKDF (reference sequence). The CDR3 is CATSFGTGAKNIQYF. The CDR3 nucleotides are TGTGCCACCAGCTTCGGGACAGGTGCCAAAAACATTCAGTACTTC.

This clonotype has a count of ten or more. This chain's CDR3 is CASSQERGVSTDTQYF. Written as DNA, the CDR3 is TGTGCCAGCAGCCAAGAACGAGGGGTATCCACAGATACGCAGTATTTT. The gene calls are TRBV3-1 and TRBJ2-3; D may match TRBD1 or TRBD2 (5 bases each). CDR1 and CDR2 (germline): LGHDT, YNNKEL (reference sequence). Trimming took 0 bases from V and 2 from J, leaving 12 bases between them. The CDR3 totals 16 residues.

For this clonotype: At one of its ends the junction is not consistent with the germline gene, which may arise from a read error. This chain uses TRBV18 with TRBJ1-5, with 7 positions matching TRBD1. This CDR3 region has 14 residues. In germline, CDR1 is KGHSH, CDR2 LQKENI. The CDR3 DNA follows: TGTGCCAGCTCGCAACAGGGGAACAATCAGCTCCAGCATTTT. This translates into CASSQQGNNQLQHF.

This clonotype was detected only a few times. The V and J genes are TRBV27 and TRBJ2-5, with D perhaps matching TRBD1 or TRBD2 (5 bases each). CDR3 length: 16 amino acids. CDR1 and CDR2 (germline): MNHEY, SMNVEV (reference sequence). V was pared by 8 bases and J by 11 bases, with 30 bases between. CDR3 residues: CASGYLGVGSYNEQYF. The CDR3, as DNA: TGTGCCAGCGGGTACTTGGGGGTAGGGTCCTACAATGAGCAGTACTTC.

This clonotype was counted a few times. The chain carries TRBV12-3 or TRBV12-4 and TRBJ1-1, with D uncertain. The length of the CDR3 is 15 residues. The germline V and J ends were trimmed by 9 bases and 0 bases, with 17 bases remaining between them. Here the CDR3 reads CASTRSGPLNTEAFF. In DNA, the CDR3 is TGTGCCAGTACTAGATCCGGGCCCCTGAACACTGAAGCTTTCTTT.

This chain joins TRBV10-3 and TRBJ2-7, with 9 bases lining up with TRBD1. This CDR3 has 15 amino acids. Trimming removed 5 bases from V and 3 bases from J; junction bases left unmatched: 8. The germline V gene encodes CDR1 ENHRY and CDR2 SYGVKD. The CDR3 DNA follows: TGTGCCATCAGTCTGAGCGGACAGGGGAACTACGAGCAGTACTTC. This sequence encodes CAISLSGQGNYEQYF.

This clonotype was counted ten times or more. The genes are TRBV20-1 and TRBJ2-1; D is perhaps TRBD1 (6 bases). Germline values: CDR1 DFQATT, CDR2 SNEGSKA (reference sequence). The CDR3 runs to 13 residues. The CDR3 bases are TGCAGCACAGGGCGCCCCGGTTCCAATGAGCAGTTCTTC. Residues: CSTGRPGSNEQFF.